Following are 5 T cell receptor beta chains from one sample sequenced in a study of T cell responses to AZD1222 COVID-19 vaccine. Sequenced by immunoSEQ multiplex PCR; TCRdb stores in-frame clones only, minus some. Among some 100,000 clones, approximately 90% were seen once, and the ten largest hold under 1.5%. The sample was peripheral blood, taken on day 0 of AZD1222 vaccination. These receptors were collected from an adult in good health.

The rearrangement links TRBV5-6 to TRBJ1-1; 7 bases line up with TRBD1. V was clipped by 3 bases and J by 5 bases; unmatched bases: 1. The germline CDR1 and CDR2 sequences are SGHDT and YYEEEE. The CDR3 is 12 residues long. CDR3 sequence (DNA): TGTGCCAGCAGCTCACAGGGGACTGAAGCTTTCTTT. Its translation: CASSSQGTEAFF. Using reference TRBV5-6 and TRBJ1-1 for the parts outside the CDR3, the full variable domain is DAGVTQSPTHLIKTRGQQVTLRCSPKSGHDTVSWYQQALGQGPQFIFQYYEEEERQRGNFPDRFSGHQFPNYSSELNVNALLLGDSALYLCASSSQGTEAFFGQGTRLTVV.

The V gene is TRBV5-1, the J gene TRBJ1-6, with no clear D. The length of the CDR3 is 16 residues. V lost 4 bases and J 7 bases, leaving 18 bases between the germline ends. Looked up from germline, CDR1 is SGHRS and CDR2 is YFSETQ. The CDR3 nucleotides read TGCGCCAGCAGCCCCCTCATCCAGCAAGGAAATTCACCCCTCCACTTT. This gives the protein CASSPLIQQGNSPLHF.

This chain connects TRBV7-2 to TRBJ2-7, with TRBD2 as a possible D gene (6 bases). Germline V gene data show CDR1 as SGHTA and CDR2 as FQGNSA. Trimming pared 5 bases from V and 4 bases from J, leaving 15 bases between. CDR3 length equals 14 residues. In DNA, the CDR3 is TGTGCCAGCAGCCTGGGACTTTTGGGGTACGAGCAGTACTTC. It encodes CASSLGLLGYEQYF. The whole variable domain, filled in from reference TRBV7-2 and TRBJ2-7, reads GAGVSQSPSNKVTEKGKDVELRCDPISGHTALYWYRQSLGQGLEFLIYFQGNSAPDKSGLPSDRFSAERTGGSVSTLTIQRTQQEDSAVYLCASSLGLLGYEQYFGPGTRLTVT.

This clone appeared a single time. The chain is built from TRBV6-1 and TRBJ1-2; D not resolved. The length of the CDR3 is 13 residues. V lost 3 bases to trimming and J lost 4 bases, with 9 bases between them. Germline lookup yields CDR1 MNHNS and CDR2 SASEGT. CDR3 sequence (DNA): TGTGCCAGCAGTGAGTGGGAGTTCTATGGCTACACCTTC. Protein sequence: CASSEWEFYGYTF.

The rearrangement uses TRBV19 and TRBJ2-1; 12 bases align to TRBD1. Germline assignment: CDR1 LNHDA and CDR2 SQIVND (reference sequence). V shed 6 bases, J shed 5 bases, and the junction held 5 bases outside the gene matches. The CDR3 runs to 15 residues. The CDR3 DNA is TGTGCCAGTAGAGGGGACAGGGGGCTCGACAATGAGCAGTTCTTC. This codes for CASRGDRGLDNEQFF. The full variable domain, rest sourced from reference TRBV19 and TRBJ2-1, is DGGITQSPKYLFRKEGQNVTLSCEQNLNHDAMYWYRQDPGQGLRLIYYSQIVNDFQKGDIAEGYSVSREKKESFPLTVTSAQKNPTAFYLCASRGDRGLDNEQFFGPGTRLTVL.